The next 10 T cell receptor beta chains were all read from a single sample in a study of blood T cell repertoires in COVID-19. Method: immunoSEQ multiplex PCR; TCRdb's copy keeps in-frame clones and lacks some. The sample contains around 140,000 clones, 84% of which appear only once. Sequencing input: peripheral blood. The receptor set was obtained from a man in his fifties or sixties with active or convalescent COVID-19.

This clone was observed a handful of times. The CDR3 nucleotides read TGTGCCAGCAGTAGGCTAGCGGGGGGTGGCGGGGAGCTGTTTTTT. It is translated as CASSRLAGGGGELFF. This sequence joins TRBV6-5 and TRBJ2-2; 11 bases are shared with TRBD2. The trim removed 5 bases at V and 7 bases at J, leaving 6 bases unmatched. This CDR3 contains 15 residues. Germline values: CDR1 MNHEY, CDR2 SVGAGI.

The V call is TRBV10-3, the J call TRBJ2-1; TRBD2 agrees at 7 bases. Per germline, CDR1 ENHRY and CDR2 SYGVKD. The CDR3 covers 16 residues. V gave up 0 bases and J gave up 6 bases; unmatched junction bases: 8. In DNA, the CDR3 is TGTGCCATCAGTGAGTCTGGGGGGGGGTTGCCCAATGAGCAGTTCTTC. It yields the protein CAISESGGGLPNEQFF.

This chain uses TRBV18 with TRBJ1-2; D uncertain. This CDR3 comprises 17 residues. The ends were cut back, 3 bases at V and 3 bases at J, with 20 bases in the middle. The germline gives CDR1 KGHSH, CDR2 LQKENI. CDR3 in amino acids: CASSPEPLTNGDYGYTF. The CDR3 region has the DNA TGTGCCAGCTCACCCGAACCACTCACGAACGGGGACTATGGCTACACCTTC.

The chain joins TRBV7-2 to TRBJ1-2, with 8 bases fitting TRBD1. Germline V gene lookup returns CDR1 SGHTA and CDR2 FQGNSA. Germline trimming cut 4 bases from V and 8 bases from J; bases unmatched to any gene: 9. CDR3 length equals 14 residues. CDR3 sequence reads: CASSSGWTGRGYTF. CDR3 coding DNA: TGTGCCAGCAGCTCGGGTTGGACAGGGAGAGGCTACACCTTC.

The rearrangement uses TRBV14 and TRBJ2-1, with 14 bases lining up with TRBD2. The V segment lost 1 base and the J segment 1 base; nucleotides outside the gene matches: 9. The CDR3 is made up of 20 amino acids. The V gene's germline CDR1 is SGHDN and CDR2 FVKESK. CDR3 nucleotide sequence: TGTGCCAGCAGCCAAGCGGGACTAGCGGGGGAATTCGGTTCCTACAATGAGCAGTTCTTC. It specifies CASSQAGLAGEFGSYNEQFF. The variable domain in full, completed from reference TRBV14 and TRBJ2-1, reads EAGVTQFPSHSVIEKGQTVTLRCDPISGHDNLYWYRRVMGKEIKFLLHFVKESKQDESGMPNNRFLAERTGGTYSTLKVQPAELEDSGVYFCASSQAGLAGEFGSYNEQFFGPGTRLTVL.

The chain joins TRBV10-2 to TRBJ2-7; TRBD2 matches at 9 bases. Germline CDR1 reads WSHSY; CDR2 reads SAAADI. The length of the CDR3 is 16 residues. The V gene end was trimmed by 10 bases and the J gene end by 0 bases; junction bases not matched to a gene: 13. The CDR3 spells CATLGGLAGPSYEQYF. CDR3 nucleotides: TGCGCCACCCTCGGAGGGCTAGCGGGGCCCTCCTACGAGCAGTACTTC.

The rearrangement uses TRBV18 and TRBJ2-7, with D unresolved. V lost 1 base and J lost 4, with 14 bases in between. The CDR3 runs 15 residues. CDR1 is KGHSH and CDR2 is LQKENI in the germline V gene. The chain's CDR3 is CASSPQARKIYEQYV. The CDR3 coding sequence is TGTGCCAGCTCACCACAGGCTAGGAAGATTTACGAGCAGTACGTC.

This rearrangement joins TRBV30 to TRBJ1-6; 9 bases map to TRBD1. Trimming removed 5 bases from V and 10 bases from J; junction bases left unmatched: 6. This CDR3 region has 13 residues. Germline values: CDR1 GTSNPN, CDR2 SVGIG (reference sequence). This chain's CDR3 is CAWGDRVGSPLHF. The CDR3 DNA is TGTGCCTGGGGGGACAGGGTTGGCTCACCCCTCCACTTT. Using reference TRBV30 and TRBJ1-6 for the parts outside the CDR3, the full variable domain is SQTIHQWPATLVQPVGSPLSLECTVEGTSNPNLYWYRQAAGRGLQLLFYSVGIGQISSEVPQNLSASRPQDRQFILSSKKLLLSDSGFYLCAWGDRVGSPLHFGNGTRLTVT.

This rearrangement joins TRBV30 to TRBJ2-5, with D possibly TRBD2 on 7 matching bases. CDR1 and CDR2 (germline): GTSNPN, SVGIG (reference sequence). Trimming shortened V by 5 bases and J by 5 bases, and 30 bases separated the two germline ends. The CDR3 covers 18 residues. This chain's CDR3 is CAWDPGVGGASIRETQYF. In DNA, the CDR3 is TGTGCCTGGGATCCGGGAGTGGGGGGGGCTTCGATCCGGGAGACCCAGTACTTC. The entire variable domain, with the rest obtained from reference TRBV30 and TRBJ2-5, is as follows: SQTIHQWPATLVQPVGSPLSLECTVEGTSNPNLYWYRQAAGRGLQLLFYSVGIGQISSEVPQNLSASRPQDRQFILSSKKLLLSDSGFYLCAWDPGVGGASIRETQYFGPGTRLLVL.

Only one count was recorded for this clone. The rearrangement joins TRBV11-2 to TRBJ2-5, with D possibly matching TRBD2 (8 bases). Germline V lookup: CDR1 SGHAT, CDR2 FQNNGV. Trimming cost V 2 bases and J 4 bases, with 20 bases left between them. There are 17 residues in the CDR3. CDR3 coding DNA: TGTGCCAGCAGCTTAAGGGGACTAGGGGGCTACGGAGAGACCCAGTACTTC. Its translation: CASSLRGLGGYGETQYF.